This note documents a single T cell receptor beta chain sequence. Antigen specificity is unknown. CD8 cells classed as naive were CD45RO-negative and positively selected for CCR7, excluding terminally differentiated effector memory CD45RA+ cells. In the sorted-subset replicate PCRs, 150 to 200 ng DNA, around 30,000 T cell genomes, was used. Here immunoSEQ multiplex PCR was the method, and the copy in TCRdb shows in-frame clones only, minus some. Among about 2.1 million clones listed, around 95% were seen once. Germline V gives CDR1 SGHRS, CDR2 YFSETQ. The CDR3 loop spans 16 amino acids. J was trimmed by 5 bases and V by 4 bases; bases with no gene match: 8. The data belong to a study of shared clonotypes between healthy human individuals. The study's findings and limits: The small donor group covered limited genetic and exposure diversity. When naive CD4 clonotypes were compared across several donors, 4% to 6.5% were shared. Clonotype sharing among donors likely depends on sequencing depth.

The specimen was naive CD8+ T cells from PBMCs. The chain has TRBV5-1 and TRBJ2-2; TRBD2 matches at 10 bases. The TCR comes from a man between 18 and 29 years old in good health. Some clones in this sample may be carry-over from other donors' samples. For the CDR3, the DNA is TGCGCCAGCAGCCCCTCTAGCGGGAGTGTTACCGGGGAGCTGTTTTTT. As protein: CASSPSSGSVTGELFF.